This T cell receptor (beta chain) is drawn from a study of somatic mutations in cytotoxic T cells in rheumatoid arthritis. The CDR3 has 15 residues. Germline values: CDR1 SGHTA, CDR2 FQGNSA. V shed 5 bases, J shed 3 bases, and the junction held 10 bases outside the gene matches. In the original analysis: Concordance between patient CD8+ clones exceeding 1% and published virus-specific TCRB sequences was infrequent. Produced via immunoSEQ multiplex PCR; TCRdb's table is partial and in-frame only. V, J and clone size reflect that table, while D and trimming were determined from the DNA. The sample contains about 23,000 clones, 80% to 90% of which appear only once. After CD4+ and CD8+ cells were isolated by positive magnetic bead selection, their purity was checked by flow cytometry. Study-wide results and limits: A single CD8+ clone exceeded 20% of CD8+ cells in about an eighth of the roughly 60 patients.

Note on this clone: Its antigen is as yet unknown.

The V call is TRBV7-2, the J call TRBJ2-7; 7 bases map to TRBD2. The sample consisted of CD8+ T cells sorted from blood. The sequence derives from an adult with rheumatoid arthritis. The CDR3 DNA reads as TGTGCCAGCAGCCGCGGATGGGGGGGTGACTACGAGCAGTACTTC. Translating gives CASSRGWGGDYEQYF.